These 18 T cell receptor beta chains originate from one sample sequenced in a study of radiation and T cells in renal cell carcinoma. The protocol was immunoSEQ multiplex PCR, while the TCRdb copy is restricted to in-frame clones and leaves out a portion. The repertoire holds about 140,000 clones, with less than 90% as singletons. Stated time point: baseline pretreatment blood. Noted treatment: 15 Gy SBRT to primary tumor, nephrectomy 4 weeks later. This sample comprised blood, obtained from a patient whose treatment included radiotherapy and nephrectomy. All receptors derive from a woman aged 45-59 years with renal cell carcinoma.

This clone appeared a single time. CDR3 region: CASSLFLGGAGANVLTF. The CDR3 region has the DNA TGTGCCAGCAGCTTATTTCTAGGAGGAGCTGGGGCCAACGTCCTGACTTTC. The chain is built from TRBV7-2 and TRBJ2-6, with D possibly TRBD2 on 5 matching bases. CDR1 is SGHTA and CDR2 is FQGNSA in the germline V gene. V was clipped by 2 bases and J by 2 bases, with 13 bases between them. There are 17 residues in the CDR3.

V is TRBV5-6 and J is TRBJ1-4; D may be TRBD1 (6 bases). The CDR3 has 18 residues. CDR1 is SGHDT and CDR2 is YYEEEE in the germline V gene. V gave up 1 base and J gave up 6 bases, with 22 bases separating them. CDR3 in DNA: TGTGCCAGCAGCTTGTTTTCGGTTCTCCCGGGGGCTTATGAAAAACTGTTTTTT. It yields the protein CASSLFSVLPGAYEKLFF.

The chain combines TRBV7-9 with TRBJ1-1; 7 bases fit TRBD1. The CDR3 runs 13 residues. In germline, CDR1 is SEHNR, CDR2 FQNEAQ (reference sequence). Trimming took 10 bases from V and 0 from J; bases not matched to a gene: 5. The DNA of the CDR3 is TGTGCCACCCAGACAGGGATGAACACTGAAGCTTTCTTT. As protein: CATQTGMNTEAFF.

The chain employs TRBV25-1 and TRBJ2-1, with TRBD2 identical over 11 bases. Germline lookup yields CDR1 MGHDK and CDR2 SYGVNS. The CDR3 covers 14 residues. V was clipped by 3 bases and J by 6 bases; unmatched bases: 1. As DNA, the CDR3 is TGTGCCAGCAGTGATAGCGGGGGGGGCAATGAGCAGTTCTTC. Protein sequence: CASSDSGGGNEQFF.

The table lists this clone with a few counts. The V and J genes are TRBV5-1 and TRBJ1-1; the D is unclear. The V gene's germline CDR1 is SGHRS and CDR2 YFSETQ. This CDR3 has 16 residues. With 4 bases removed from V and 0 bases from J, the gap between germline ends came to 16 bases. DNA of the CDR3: TGCGCCAGCAGCGGAAAGGAGACCACCATGAACACTGAAGCTTTCTTT. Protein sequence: CASSGKETTMNTEAFF.

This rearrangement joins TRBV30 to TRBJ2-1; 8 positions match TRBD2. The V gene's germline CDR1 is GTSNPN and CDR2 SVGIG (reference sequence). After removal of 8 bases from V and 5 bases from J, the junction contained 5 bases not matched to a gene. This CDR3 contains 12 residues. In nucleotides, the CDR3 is TGTGCCGGACTACTAGCGGACAATGAGCAGTTCTTC. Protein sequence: CAGLLADNEQFF. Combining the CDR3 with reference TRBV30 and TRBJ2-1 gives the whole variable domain SQTIHQWPATLVQPVGSPLSLECTVEGTSNPNLYWYRQAAGRGLQLLFYSVGIGQISSEVPQNLSASRPQDRQFILSSKKLLLSDSGFYLCAGLLADNEQFFGPGTRLTVL.

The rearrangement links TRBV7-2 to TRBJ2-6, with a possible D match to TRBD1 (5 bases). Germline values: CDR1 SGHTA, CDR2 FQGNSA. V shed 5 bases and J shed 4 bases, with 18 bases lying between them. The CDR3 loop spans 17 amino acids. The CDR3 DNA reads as TGTGCCAGCAGCGTACAGGTACAGGTTTACGGGGCCAACGTCCTGACTTTC. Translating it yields CASSVQVQVYGANVLTF.

CDR3 protein: CASSPIAGGPQEQYF. The DNA of the CDR3 is TGTGCCAGCAGCCCCATAGCGGGGGGGCCGCAGGAGCAGTACTTC. The V gene is TRBV9, the J gene TRBJ2-7; TRBD2 aligns across 11 bases. Germline CDR1 SGDLS, CDR2 YYNGEE. The CDR3 runs to 15 residues. Losses at the gene ends were 4 bases for V and 7 bases for J; bases not matched to a gene: 10. Looking up the rest from reference TRBV9 and TRBJ2-7 gives the full variable domain: DSGVTQTPKHLITATGQRVTLRCSPRSGDLSVYWYQQSLDQGLQFLIQYYNGEERAKGNILERFSAQQFPDLHSELNLSSLELGDSALYFCASSPIAGGPQEQYFGPGTRLTVT.

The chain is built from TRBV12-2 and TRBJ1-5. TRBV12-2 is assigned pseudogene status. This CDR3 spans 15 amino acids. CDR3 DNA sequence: TGTGCAAGTCGCTTGCCAACTTATAGCAATCAGCCCCAGCATTTT. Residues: CASRLPTYSNQPQHF.

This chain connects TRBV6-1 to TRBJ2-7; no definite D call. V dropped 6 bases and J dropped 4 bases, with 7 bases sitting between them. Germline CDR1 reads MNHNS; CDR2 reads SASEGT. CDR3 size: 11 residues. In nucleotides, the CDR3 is TGTGCCAGCAGCACGTTTTACGAGCAGTACTTC. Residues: CASSTFYEQYF.

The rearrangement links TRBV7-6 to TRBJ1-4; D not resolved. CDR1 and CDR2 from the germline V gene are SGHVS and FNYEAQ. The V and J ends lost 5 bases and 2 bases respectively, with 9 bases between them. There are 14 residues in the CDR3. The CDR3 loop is CASSRVGTNEKLFF. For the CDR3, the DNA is TGTGCCAGCAGCCGGGTCGGTACTAATGAAAAACTGTTTTTT.

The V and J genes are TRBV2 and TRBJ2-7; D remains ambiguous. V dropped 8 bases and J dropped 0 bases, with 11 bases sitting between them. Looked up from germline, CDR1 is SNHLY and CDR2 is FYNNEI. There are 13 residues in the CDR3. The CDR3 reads CASAELFSYEQYF. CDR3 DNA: TGTGCCAGCGCCGAGCTGTTCTCCTACGAGCAGTACTTC.

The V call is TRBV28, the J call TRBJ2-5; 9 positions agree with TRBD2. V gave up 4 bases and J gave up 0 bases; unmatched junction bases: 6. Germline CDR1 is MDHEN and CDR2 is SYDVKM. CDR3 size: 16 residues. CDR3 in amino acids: CASSYGLAQYQETQYF. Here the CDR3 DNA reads TGTGCCAGCAGTTATGGACTAGCGCAGTACCAAGAGACCCAGTACTTC.

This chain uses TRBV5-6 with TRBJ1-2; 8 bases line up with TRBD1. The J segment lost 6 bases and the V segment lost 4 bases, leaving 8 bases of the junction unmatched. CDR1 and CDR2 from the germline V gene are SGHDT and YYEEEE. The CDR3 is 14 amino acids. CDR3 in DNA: TGTGCCAGCAGCACCGGACAGGGCTGGGATGGCTACACCTTC. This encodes CASSTGQGWDGYTF.

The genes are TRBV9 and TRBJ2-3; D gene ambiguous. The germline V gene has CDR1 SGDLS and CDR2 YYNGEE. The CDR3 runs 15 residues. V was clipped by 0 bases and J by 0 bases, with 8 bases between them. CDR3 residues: CASSVVADSTDTQYF. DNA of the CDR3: TGTGCCAGCAGCGTAGTGGCGGATAGCACAGATACGCAGTATTTT.

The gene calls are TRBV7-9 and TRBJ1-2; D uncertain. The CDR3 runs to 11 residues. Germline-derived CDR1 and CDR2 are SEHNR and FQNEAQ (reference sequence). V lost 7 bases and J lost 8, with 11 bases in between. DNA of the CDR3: TGTGCCAGCACGGGCCCCTTGGGCTACACCTTC. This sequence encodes CASTGPLGYTF.

The CDR3 spells CASNKEGLQPQHF. DNA for the CDR3: TGTGCCAGCAACAAAGAGGGTCTTCAGCCCCAGCATTTT. The chain combines TRBV7-2 with TRBJ1-5; D not resolved. Germline CDR1 reads SGHTA; CDR2 reads FQGNSA. The CDR3 loop spans 13 amino acids. The V end lost 7 bases, the J end lost 6 bases, and 13 bases lay between the germline ends. Full variable domain (missing parts from reference TRBV7-2 and TRBJ1-5): GAGVSQSPSNKVTEKGKDVELRCDPISGHTALYWYRQSLGQGLEFLIYFQGNSAPDKSGLPSDRFSAERTGGSVSTLTIQRTQQEDSAVYLCASNKEGLQPQHFGDGTRLSIL.

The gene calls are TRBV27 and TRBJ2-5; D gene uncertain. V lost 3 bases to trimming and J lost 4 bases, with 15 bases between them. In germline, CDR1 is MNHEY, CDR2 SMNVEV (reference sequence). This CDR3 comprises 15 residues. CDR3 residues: CASSLLLGVGETQYF. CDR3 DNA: TGTGCCAGCAGTTTGCTCCTCGGTGTGGGAGAGACCCAGTACTTC.